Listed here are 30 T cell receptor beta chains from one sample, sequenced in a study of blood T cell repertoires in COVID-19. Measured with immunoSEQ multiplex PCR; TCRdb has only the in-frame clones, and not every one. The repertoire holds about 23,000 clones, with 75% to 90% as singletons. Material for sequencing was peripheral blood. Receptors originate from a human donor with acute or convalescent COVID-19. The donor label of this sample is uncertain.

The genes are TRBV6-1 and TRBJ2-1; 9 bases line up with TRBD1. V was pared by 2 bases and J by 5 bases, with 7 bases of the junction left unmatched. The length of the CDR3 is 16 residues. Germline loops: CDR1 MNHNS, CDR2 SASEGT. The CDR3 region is CASSELGTGSDNEQFF. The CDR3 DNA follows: TGTGCCAGCAGTGAATTGGGGACAGGGAGTGACAATGAGCAGTTCTTC.

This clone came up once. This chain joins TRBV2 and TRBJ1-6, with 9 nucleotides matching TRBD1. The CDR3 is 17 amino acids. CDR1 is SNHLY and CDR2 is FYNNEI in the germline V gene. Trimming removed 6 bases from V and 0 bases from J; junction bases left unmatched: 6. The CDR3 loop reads CASSQDRGSSYNSPLHF. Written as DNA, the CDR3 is TGTGCCAGCAGCCAGGACAGGGGAAGCTCCTATAATTCACCCCTCCACTTT. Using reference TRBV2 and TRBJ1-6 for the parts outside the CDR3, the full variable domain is EPEVTQTPSHQVTQMGQEVILRCVPISNHLYFYWYRQILGQKVEFLVSFYNNEISEKSEIFDDQFSVERPDGSNFTLKIRSTKLEDSAMYFCASSQDRGSSYNSPLHFGNGTRLTVT.

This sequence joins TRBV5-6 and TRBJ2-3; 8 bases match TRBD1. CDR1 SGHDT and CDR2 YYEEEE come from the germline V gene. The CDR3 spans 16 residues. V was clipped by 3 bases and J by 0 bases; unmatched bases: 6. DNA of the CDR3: TGTGCCAGCAGCTCGCCGCAGGGGGCTAGCACAGATACGCAGTATTTT. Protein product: CASSSPQGASTDTQYF.

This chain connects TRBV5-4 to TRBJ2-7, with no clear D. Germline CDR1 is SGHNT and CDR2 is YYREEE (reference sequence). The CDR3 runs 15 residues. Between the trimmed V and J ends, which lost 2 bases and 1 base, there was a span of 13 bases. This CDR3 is CASSFGGELSYEQYF. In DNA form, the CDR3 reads TGTGCCAGCAGCTTCGGCGGAGAGCTTTCCTACGAGCAGTACTTC.

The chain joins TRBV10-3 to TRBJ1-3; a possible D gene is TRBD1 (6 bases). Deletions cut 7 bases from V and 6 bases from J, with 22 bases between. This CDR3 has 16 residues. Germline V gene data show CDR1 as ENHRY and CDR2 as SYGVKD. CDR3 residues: CAITHPRTASSNTIYF. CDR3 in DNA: TGTGCCATCACCCATCCCAGGACAGCTTCATCAAACACCATATATTTT.

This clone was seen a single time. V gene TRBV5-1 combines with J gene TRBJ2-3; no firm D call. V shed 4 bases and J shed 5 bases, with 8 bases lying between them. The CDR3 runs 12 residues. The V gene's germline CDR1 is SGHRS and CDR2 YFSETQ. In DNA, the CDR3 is TGCGCCAGCAGCGTCGATAGAGATACGCAGTATTTT. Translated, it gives CASSVDRDTQYF.

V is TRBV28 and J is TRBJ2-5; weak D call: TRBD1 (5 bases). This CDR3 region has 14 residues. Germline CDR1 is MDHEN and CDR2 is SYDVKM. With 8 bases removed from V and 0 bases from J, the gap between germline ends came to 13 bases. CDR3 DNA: TGTGCCAGCGTAGGGGCCTCCTACCAAGAGACCCAGTACTTC. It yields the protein CASVGASYQETQYF. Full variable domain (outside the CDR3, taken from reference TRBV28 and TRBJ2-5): DVKVTQSSRYLVKRTGEKVFLECVQDMDHENMFWYRQDPGLGLRLIYFSYDVKMKEKGDIPEGYSVSREKKERFSLILESASTNQTSMYLCASVGASYQETQYFGPGTRLLVL.

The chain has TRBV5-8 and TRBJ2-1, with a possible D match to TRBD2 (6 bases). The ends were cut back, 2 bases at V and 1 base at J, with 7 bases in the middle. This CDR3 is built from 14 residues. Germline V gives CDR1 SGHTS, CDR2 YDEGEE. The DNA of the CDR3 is TGTGCCAGCAGCTTTGGGGGGTCCTACAATGAGCAGTTCTTC. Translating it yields CASSFGGSYNEQFF.

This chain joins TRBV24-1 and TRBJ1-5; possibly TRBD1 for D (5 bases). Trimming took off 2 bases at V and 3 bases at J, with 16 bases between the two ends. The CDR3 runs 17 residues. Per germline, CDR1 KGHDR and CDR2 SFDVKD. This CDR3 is CATSDWGQGRDNQPQHF. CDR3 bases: TGTGCCACCAGTGATTGGGGCCAGGGAAGGGACAATCAGCCCCAGCATTTT.

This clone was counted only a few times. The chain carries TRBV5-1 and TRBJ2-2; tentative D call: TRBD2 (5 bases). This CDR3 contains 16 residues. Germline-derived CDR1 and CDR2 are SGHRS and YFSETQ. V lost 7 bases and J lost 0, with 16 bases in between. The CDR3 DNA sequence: TGCGCCAGCGCCGGCGGGCCTGCGGCGAACACCGGGGAGCTGTTTTTT. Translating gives CASAGGPAANTGELFF.

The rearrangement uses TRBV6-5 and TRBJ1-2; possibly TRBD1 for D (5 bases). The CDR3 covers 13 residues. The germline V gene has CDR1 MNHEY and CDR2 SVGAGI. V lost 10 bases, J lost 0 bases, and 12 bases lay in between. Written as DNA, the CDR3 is TGTGCCACCCGCAGGGCAGCTAACTATGGCTACACCTTC. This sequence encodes CATRRAANYGYTF.

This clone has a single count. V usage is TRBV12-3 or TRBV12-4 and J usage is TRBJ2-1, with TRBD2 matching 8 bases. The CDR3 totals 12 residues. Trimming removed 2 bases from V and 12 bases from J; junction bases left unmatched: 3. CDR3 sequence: CASSLQLAVQFF. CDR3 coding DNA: TGTGCCAGCAGTTTACAACTAGCGGTGCAGTTCTTC.

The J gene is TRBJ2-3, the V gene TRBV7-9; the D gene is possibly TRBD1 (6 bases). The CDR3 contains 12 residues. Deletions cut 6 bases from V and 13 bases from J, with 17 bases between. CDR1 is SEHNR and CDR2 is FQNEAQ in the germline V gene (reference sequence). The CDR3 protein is CASSTDRPNKYF. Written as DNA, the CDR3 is TGTGCCAGCAGTACGGACAGACCTAACAAGTATTTT. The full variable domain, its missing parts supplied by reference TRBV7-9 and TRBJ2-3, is DTGVSQNPRHKITKRGQNVTFRCDPISEHNRLYWYRQTLGQGPEFLTYFQNEAQLEKSRLLSDRFSAERPKGSFSTLEIQRTEQGDSAMYLCASSTDRPNKYFGPGTRLTVL.

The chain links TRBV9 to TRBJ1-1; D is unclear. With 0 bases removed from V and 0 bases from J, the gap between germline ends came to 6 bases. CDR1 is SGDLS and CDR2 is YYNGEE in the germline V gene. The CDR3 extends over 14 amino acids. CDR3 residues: CASSVATVNTEAFF. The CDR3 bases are TGTGCCAGCAGCGTAGCGACTGTGAACACTGAAGCTTTCTTT.

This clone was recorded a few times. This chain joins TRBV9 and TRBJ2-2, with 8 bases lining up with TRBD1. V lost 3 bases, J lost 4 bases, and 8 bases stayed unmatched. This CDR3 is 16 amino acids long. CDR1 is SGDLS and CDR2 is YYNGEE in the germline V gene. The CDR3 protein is CASSAPGQATTGELFF. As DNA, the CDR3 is TGTGCCAGCAGCGCCCCGGGACAGGCGACCACCGGGGAGCTGTTTTTT.

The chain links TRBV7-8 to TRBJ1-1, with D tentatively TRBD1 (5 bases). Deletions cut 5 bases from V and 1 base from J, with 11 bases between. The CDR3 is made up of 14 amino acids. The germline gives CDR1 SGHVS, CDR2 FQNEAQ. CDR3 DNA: TGTGCCAGCAGCCGCTTTACAGGGAACACTGAAGCTTTCTTT. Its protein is CASSRFTGNTEAFF.

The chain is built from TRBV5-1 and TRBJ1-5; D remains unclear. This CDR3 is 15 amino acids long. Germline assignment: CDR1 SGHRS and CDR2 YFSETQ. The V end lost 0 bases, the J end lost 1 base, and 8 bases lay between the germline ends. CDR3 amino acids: CASSLDPSSNQPQHF. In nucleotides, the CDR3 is TGCGCCAGCAGCTTGGATCCGTCGAGCAATCAGCCCCAGCATTTT. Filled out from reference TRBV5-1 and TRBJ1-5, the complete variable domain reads KAGVTQTPRYLIKTRGQQVTLSCSPISGHRSVSWYQQTPGQGLQFLFEYFSETQRNKGNFPGRFSGRQFSNSRSEMNVSTLELGDSALYLCASSLDPSSNQPQHFGDGTRLSIL.

In DNA form, the CDR3 reads TGTGCCAGCGCGGACAGGGGGTTTGGAAACACCATATATTTT. Encoded protein: CASADRGFGNTIYF. The chain links TRBV2 to TRBJ1-3, with 10 nucleotides matching TRBD1. V shed 8 bases and J 3 bases; nucleotides not matched to a gene: 4. CDR3 length: 14 amino acids. CDR1 SNHLY and CDR2 FYNNEI come from the germline V gene. Drawing the rest from reference TRBV2 and TRBJ1-3, the complete variable domain is EPEVTQTPSHQVTQMGQEVILRCVPISNHLYFYWYRQILGQKVEFLVSFYNNEISEKSEIFDDQFSVERPDGSNFTLKIRSTKLEDSAMYFCASADRGFGNTIYFGEGSWLTVV.

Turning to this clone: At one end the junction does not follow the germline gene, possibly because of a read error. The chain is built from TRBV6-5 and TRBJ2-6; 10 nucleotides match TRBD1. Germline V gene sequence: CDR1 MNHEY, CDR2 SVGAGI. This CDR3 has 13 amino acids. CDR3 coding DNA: TGTGCCAGCAGTACGACAGGGGGCCCACCTTGGGATTTC. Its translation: CASSTTGGPPWDF.

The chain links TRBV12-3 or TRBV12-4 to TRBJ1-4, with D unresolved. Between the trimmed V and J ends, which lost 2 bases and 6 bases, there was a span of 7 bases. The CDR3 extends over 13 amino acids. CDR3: CASSLSTDEKLFF. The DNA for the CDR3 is TGTGCCAGCAGTTTATCCACGGATGAAAAACTGTTTTTT.

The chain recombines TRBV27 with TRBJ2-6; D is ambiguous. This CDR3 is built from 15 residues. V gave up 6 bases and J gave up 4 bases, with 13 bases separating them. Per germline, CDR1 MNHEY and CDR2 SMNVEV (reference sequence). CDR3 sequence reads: CASSSQVAGANVLTF. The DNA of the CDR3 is TGTGCCAGCAGCTCTCAGGTGGCGGGGGCCAACGTCCTGACTTTC.

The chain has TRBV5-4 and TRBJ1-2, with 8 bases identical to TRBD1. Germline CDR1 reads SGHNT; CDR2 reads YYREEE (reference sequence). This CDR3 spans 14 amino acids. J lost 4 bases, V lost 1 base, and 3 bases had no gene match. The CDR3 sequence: CASSLPGGSYGYTF. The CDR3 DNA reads TGTGCCAGCAGCTTGCCAGGGGGCAGCTATGGCTACACCTTC.

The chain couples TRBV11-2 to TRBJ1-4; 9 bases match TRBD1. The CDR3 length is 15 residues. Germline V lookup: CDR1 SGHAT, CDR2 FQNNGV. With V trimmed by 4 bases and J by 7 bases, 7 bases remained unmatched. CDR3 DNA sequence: TGTGCCAGCAGCTGGGGGACAGGGTTAGGTGAAAAACTGTTTTTT. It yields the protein CASSWGTGLGEKLFF.

The CDR3 DNA follows: TGTGCCAGCAGCTTAGCGCCGGGGCAAGAGACCCAGTACTTC. It codes for CASSLAPGQETQYF. This sequence joins TRBV7-2 and TRBJ2-5; the D gene is possibly TRBD2 (5 bases). Germline V gene data show CDR1 as SGHTA and CDR2 as FQGNSA. The CDR3 is 14 residues long. V was shortened by 0 bases and J by 2 bases, with 7 bases between the two germline ends. The full variable domain, rest sourced from reference TRBV7-2 and TRBJ2-5, is GAGVSQSPSNKVTEKGKDVELRCDPISGHTALYWYRQSLGQGLEFLIYFQGNSAPDKSGLPSDRFSAERTGGSVSTLTIQRTQQEDSAVYLCASSLAPGQETQYFGPGTRLLVL.

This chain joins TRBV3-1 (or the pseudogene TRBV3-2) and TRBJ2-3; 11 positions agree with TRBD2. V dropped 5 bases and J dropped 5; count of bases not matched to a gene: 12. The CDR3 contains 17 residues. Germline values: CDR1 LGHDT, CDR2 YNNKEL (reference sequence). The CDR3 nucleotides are TGTGCCAGCAGCTTAGGGATAGCGGGGGGGCAGGGAGATACGCAGTATTTT. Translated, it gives CASSLGIAGGQGDTQYF.

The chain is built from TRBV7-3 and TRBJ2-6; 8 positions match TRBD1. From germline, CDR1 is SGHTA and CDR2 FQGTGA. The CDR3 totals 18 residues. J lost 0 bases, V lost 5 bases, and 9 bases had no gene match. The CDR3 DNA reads TGTGCCAGCAGCCCGCAGGGGGCCGGGCCCTCTGGGGCCAACGTCCTGACTTTC. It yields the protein CASSPQGAGPSGANVLTF.

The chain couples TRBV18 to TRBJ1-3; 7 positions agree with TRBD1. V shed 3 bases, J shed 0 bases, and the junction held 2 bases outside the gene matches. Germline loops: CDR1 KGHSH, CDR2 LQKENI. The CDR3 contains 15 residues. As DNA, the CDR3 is TGTGCCAGCTCACCGGACAGGCTCTCTGGAAACACCATATATTTT. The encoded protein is CASSPDRLSGNTIYF.

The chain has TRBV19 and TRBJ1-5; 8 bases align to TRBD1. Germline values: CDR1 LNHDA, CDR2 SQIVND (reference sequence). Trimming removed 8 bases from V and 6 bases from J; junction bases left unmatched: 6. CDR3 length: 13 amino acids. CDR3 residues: CASRTGGTQPQHF. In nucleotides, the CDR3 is TGTGCCAGTCGAACAGGGGGAACTCAGCCCCAGCATTTT.

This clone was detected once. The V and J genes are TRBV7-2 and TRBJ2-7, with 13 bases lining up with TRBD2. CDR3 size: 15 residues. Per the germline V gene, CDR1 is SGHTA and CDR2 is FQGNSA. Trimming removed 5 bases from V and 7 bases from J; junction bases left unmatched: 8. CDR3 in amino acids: CASSPRLAGGKEQYF. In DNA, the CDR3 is TGTGCCAGCAGCCCTAGACTAGCGGGGGGCAAAGAGCAGTACTTC.

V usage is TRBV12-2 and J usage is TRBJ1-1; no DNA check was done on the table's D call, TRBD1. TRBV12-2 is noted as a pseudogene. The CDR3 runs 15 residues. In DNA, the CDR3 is TGTGCAAGTCGCTCCGGCTTAAGGGGCGACACTGAAGCTTTCTTT. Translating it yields CASRSGLRGDTEAFF.